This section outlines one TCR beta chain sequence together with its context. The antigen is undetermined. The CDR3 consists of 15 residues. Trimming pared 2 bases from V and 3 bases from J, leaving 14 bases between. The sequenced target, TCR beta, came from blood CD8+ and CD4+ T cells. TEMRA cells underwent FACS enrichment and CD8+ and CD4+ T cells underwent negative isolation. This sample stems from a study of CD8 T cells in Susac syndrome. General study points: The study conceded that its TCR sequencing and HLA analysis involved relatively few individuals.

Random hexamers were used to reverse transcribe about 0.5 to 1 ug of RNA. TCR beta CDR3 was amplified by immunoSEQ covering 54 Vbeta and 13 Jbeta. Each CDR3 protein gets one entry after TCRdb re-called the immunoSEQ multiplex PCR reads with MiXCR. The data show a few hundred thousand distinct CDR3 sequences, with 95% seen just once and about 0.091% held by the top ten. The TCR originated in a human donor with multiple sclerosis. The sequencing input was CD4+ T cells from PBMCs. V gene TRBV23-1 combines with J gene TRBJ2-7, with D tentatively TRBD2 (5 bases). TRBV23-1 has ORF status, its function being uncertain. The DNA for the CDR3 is TGCGCCAGCAGTCAACGTACAGCGGTTTGCTACGAGCAGTACTTC. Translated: CASSQRTAVCYEQYF.